This T cell receptor (beta chain) was identified during a study of blood T cells in healthy people across ages. Study-wide results and limits: Compared with aged donors, long-lived donors showed fewer expanded clones, suggesting selection. A roughly linear age-dependent decrease characterized TCR beta diversity per million T cells.

CDR3 length equals 16 residues. The germline CDR1 and CDR2 sequences are PRHDT and FYEKMQ (reference sequence). A sample-barcoded 5' primer and a J-beta primer mix were used in a second PCR of about 7 to 11 cycles. TCRdb fed the 5' RACE reads into MiXCR, producing one record per CDR3 protein. The table records 780,000 or so distinct CDR3 sequences, around 25% of them present only once. The sample holds a few counts of this clonotype. The target antigen is unknown. Germline and junction disagree at one end, which may indicate a read error. These data also formed part of another study, on T cells of mothers and their children. From that paper: Comparable shaping of TCR recombination output by thymic selection was observed in related and unrelated pairs.

Sequencing input: blood. This TCR was sampled from a boy younger than 18 in good health. This sequence joins TRBV13 and TRBJ2-3; 7 bases fit TRBD2. In DNA, the CDR3 is TGCGCCAGCAGCGAGCGGACTAGTGGATACACAGATACGCAGTATTTT. It translates to CASSERTSGYTDTQYF.